This T cell receptor beta chain was found in a study of blood T cell repertoires in COVID-19. The method was immunoSEQ multiplex PCR; TCRdb's version includes in-frame clones alone and lacks a portion of them. In the table there are roughly 38,000 clones, over 70% of which are singletons. The J segment lost 10 bases and the V segment lost 6 bases, leaving 10 bases of the junction unmatched. Germline loops: CDR1 LNHDA, CDR2 SQIVND (reference sequence). The CDR3 extends over 13 amino acids. Sequenced input: peripheral blood. The receptor was isolated from a man aged 80 or over with active or convalescent COVID-19. The genes are TRBV19 and TRBJ1-2, with TRBD1 matching 8 bases. The CDR3 sequence is CASSRDRRFSYTF. Here the CDR3 DNA reads TGTGCCAGTAGCCGGGACAGGAGGTTTTCCTACACCTTC.